This T cell receptor beta chain was identified during a study of patients and donors after allogeneic stem cell transplantation (TCRdb year 2020). The CDR3 runs 16 amino acids, cysteine and phenylalanine included. Only the CDR3 DNA is retained, 48 bases long and in frame from the first base. Via the germline V gene (reference sequence), CDR1 is DFQATT and CDR2 SNEGSKA. Relative to germline, V is 0 bases shorter and J is 4 bases shorter, with 18 bases between their ends. Comment on this clonotype: Its antigen target is currently unknown. One base away there is no much larger clone; base qualities are not given.

The library came from RT-PCR. Sequencer: NextSeq 550. TCRdb applied fastp at Q25 and MiXCR to the public reads, then kept only in-frame beta chains. CDR3 protein duplicates are merged, each entry listing the most common genes and DNA. This sample has about 960,000 distinct CDR3 sequences in its table, and about a sixth of those were observed once. The ten top clones hold roughly 6% of the sample. The source of this sequence is a human donor who was either an allogeneic HSCT recipient or a stem cell or donor lymphocyte infusion donor (not recorded which). It is not recorded whose cells these are; they may come from a transplant donor. The rearrangement joined TRBV20-1 to TRBJ1-2; a confident D gene designation cannot be given. The sequenced material came from blood, either unsorted or a sorted T cell fraction (not recorded which). CDR3 reads: CSARDFDGSDFYGYTF. The bases are TGCAGTGCTAGAGATTTTGACGGCAGTGACTTCTATGGCTACACCTTC.